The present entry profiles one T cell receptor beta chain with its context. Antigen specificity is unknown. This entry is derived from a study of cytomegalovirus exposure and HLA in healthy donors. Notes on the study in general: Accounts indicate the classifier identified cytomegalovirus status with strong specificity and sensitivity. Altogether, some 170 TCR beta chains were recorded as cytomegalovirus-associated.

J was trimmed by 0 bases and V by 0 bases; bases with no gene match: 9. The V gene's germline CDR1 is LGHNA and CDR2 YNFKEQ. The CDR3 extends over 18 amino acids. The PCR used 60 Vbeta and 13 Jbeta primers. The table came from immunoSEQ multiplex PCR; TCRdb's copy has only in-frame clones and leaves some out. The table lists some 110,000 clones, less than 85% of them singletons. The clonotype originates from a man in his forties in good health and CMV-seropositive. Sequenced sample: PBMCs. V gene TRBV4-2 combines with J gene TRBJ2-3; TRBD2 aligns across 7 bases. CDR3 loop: CASSQETLSGVSTDTQYF. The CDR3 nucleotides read TGTGCCAGCAGCCAAGAAACACTCAGCGGGGTTAGCACAGATACGCAGTATTTT.